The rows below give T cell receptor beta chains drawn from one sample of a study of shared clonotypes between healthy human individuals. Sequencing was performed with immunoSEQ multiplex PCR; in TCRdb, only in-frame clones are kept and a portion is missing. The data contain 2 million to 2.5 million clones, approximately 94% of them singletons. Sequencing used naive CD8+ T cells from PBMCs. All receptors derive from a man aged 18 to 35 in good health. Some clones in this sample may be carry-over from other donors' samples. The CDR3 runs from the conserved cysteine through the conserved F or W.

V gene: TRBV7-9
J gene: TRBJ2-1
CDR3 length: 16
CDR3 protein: CASSSLALSSYNEQFF

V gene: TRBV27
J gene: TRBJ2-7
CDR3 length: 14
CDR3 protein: CASSLSGAFYEQYF

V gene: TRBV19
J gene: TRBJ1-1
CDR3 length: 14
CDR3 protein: CASSIWTGSTEAFF

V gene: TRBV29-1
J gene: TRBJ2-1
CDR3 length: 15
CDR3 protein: CSVEVIKREGDEQFF

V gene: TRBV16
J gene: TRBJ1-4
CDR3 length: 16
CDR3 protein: CASSQYPADYNEKLFF

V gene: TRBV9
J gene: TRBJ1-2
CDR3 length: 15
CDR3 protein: CASSVSWGVGYGYTF

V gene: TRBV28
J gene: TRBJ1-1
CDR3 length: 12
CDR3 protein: CASSPPYTEAFF

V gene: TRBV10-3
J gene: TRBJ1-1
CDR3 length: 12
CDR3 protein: CAILNEGLEAFF

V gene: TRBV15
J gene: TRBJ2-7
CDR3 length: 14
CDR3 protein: CATSIGWNSYEQYF

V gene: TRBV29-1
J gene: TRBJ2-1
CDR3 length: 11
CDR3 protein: CSVVRGNEQFF

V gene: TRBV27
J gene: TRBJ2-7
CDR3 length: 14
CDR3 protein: CASSLLGEIYEQYF

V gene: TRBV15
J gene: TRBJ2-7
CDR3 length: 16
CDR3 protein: CATSGPWTSASYEQYF

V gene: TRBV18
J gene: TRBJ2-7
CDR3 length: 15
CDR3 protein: CASSLDRGPTYEQYF

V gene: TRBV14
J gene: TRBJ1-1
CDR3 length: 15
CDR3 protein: CATVGPGKWKTEAFF

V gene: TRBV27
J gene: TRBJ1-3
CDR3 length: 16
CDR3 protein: CASSLGRPTSGNTIYF

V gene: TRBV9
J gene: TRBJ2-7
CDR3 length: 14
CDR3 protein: CASRALGTGGWQYF

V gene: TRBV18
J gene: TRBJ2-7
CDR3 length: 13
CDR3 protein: CASSQARGYEQYF